The entry below describes one T cell receptor beta chain. Trimming removed 3 bases from V and 10 bases from J; junction bases left unmatched: 15. The CDR3 is made up of 16 amino acids. Per the germline V gene, CDR1 is SGHVS and CDR2 is FQNEAQ. This sample is part of a study of blood T cells in healthy people across ages. The draw of peripheral blood yielded approximately 10 milliliters from each donor. A sample-barcoded 5' primer and a J-beta primer mix were used in a second PCR of roughly 6 to 11 cycles. Per sample, CDR3-containing paired-end reads numbered at least 2.5 million. TCRdb itself ran the 5' RACE reads through MiXCR, one entry per CDR3 protein. The table lists over 1,300,000 distinct CDR3 sequences, 45% to 70% of them singletons.

The chain is built from TRBV7-8 and TRBJ2-1; TRBD1 agrees at 7 bases. The receptor was isolated from a young man in good health. Source material: blood. CDR3: CASSFPPGQLIGEQFF. The CDR3 DNA sequence: TGTGCCAGCAGCTTCCCTCCGGGACAGTTAATAGGGGAGCAGTTCTTC.